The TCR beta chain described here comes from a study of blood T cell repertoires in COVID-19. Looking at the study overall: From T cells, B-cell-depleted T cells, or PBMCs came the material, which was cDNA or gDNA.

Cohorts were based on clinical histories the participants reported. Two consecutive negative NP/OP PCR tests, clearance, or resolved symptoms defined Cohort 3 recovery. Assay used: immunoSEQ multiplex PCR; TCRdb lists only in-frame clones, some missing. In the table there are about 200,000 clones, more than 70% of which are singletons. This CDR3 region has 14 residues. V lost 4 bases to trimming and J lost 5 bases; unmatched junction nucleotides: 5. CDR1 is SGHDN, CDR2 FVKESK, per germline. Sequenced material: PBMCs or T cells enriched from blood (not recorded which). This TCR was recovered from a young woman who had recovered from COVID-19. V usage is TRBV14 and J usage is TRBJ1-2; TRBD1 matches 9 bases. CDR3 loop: CASSRSGTGYGYTF. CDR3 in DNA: TGTGCCAGCAGCCGATCCGGGACAGGGTATGGCTACACCTTC.